One and the same sample provided the 27 T cell receptor beta chains below, sequenced in a study of CD8 T cells in Susac syndrome. After extraction with the RNeasy kit, roughly 0.5 to 1 ug of the RNA was reverse transcribed using random hexamers. TCRdb re-analysed the immunoSEQ multiplex PCR reads in MiXCR, keeping a single row per CDR3 protein. The repertoire includes 300,000 or so distinct CDR3 sequences, around 92% of them detected once, and around 0.07% sits in the top ten. The material sequenced was CD4+ T cells from PBMCs. These receptors were collected from a human donor with multiple sclerosis.

This rearrangement joins TRBV2 to TRBJ1-6, with D unresolved. The CDR3 runs 14 residues. The V gene lost 5 bases and the J gene lost 2 bases, with 7 bases spanning the gap. Germline CDR1 and CDR2: SNHLY and FYNNEI. CDR3 protein: CASSRATYNSPLHF. CDR3 DNA: TGTGCCAGCAGTCGGGCCACCTATAATTCACCCCTCCACTTT. Using reference TRBV2 and TRBJ1-6 for the parts outside the CDR3, the full variable domain is EPEVTQTPSHQVTQMGQEVILRCVPISNHLYFYWYRQILGQKVEFLVSFYNNEISEKSEIFDDQFSVERPDGSNFTLKIRSTKLEDSAMYFCASSRATYNSPLHFGNGTRLTVT.

This clonotype was counted a few times. The chain carries TRBV29-1 and TRBJ2-7; no clear D gene. The CDR3 runs to 13 residues. V gave up 4 bases and J gave up 3 bases, with 13 bases separating them. Germline V gene lookup returns CDR1 SQVTM and CDR2 ANQGSEA. The CDR3 bases are TGCAGCGTTGCCCAATTACAACACTACGAGCAGTACTTC. The encoded protein is CSVAQLQHYEQYF.

The chain combines TRBV24-1 with TRBJ2-5; TRBD1 matches 10 bases. The CDR3 is 16 amino acids. Germline CDR1 KGHDR, CDR2 SFDVKD. Germline trimming cut 4 bases from V and 5 bases from J; bases unmatched to any gene: 9. The CDR3 loop is CATSDNGQGVGETQYF. DNA of the CDR3: TGTGCCACCAGTGACAACGGACAGGGGGTAGGGGAGACCCAGTACTTC.

The chain employs TRBV5-4 and TRBJ2-5; the match to TRBD2 covers 9 bases. From germline, CDR1 is SGHNT and CDR2 YYREEE (reference sequence). The CDR3 consists of 13 residues. Trimming took 5 bases from V and 4 from J; bases not matched to a gene: 3. For the CDR3, the DNA is TGTGCCAGCAGAATAGCGGGGGTAGAGACCCAGTACTTC. Protein product: CASRIAGVETQYF.

CDR3 amino acids: CASSRGTASNYGYTF. The CDR3 bases are TGTGCCAGCAGCAGAGGGACAGCGTCTAACTATGGCTACACCTTC. This chain links TRBV5-4 with TRBJ1-2; 7 bases are a match to TRBD1. The CDR3 has 15 residues. The V and J ends lost 4 bases and 0 bases, in that order; junction bases with no gene match: 6. The germline V gene encodes CDR1 SGHNT and CDR2 YYREEE (reference sequence).

The rearrangement links TRBV29-1 to TRBJ2-3; the match to TRBD2 covers 11 bases. The germline V gene encodes CDR1 SQVTM and CDR2 ANQGSEA. V shed 6 bases and J 5 bases; nucleotides not matched to a gene: 10. The CDR3 extends over 15 amino acids. Here the CDR3 reads CSVADPLAGVDTQYF. CDR3 coding DNA: TGCAGCGTGGCAGACCCACTAGCGGGAGTAGATACGCAGTATTTT.

The chain carries TRBV20-1 and TRBJ2-1, with unresolved D. Trimming took off 6 bases at V and 4 bases at J, with 16 bases between the two ends. Germline V lookup: CDR1 DFQATT, CDR2 SNEGSKA (reference sequence). The CDR3 length is 14 residues. CDR3 DNA sequence: TGCAGTGCATCCAGGTCGATGGGGTACAATGAGCAGTTCTTC. Its protein product is CSASRSMGYNEQFF.

V is TRBV9 and J is TRBJ2-1; TRBD1 might be the D (6 bases). The V and J ends lost 4 bases and 0 bases respectively, with 14 bases between them. Germline V CDR1 and CDR2: SGDLS, YYNGEE. The CDR3 contains 16 residues. Here the CDR3 DNA reads TGTGCCAGCAGCTCGGGACACCGTCCCTCCTACAATGAGCAGTTCTTC. This gives the protein CASSSGHRPSYNEQFF.

The rearrangement uses TRBV27 and TRBJ1-1, with D maybe TRBD1 (5 bases). This CDR3 comprises 12 residues. V was pared by 3 bases and J by 10 bases, with 12 bases between. Germline assignment: CDR1 MNHEY and CDR2 SMNVEV (reference sequence). CDR3 sequence (DNA): TGTGCCAGCAGTTTGGGGGGAGGGCGAGCTTTCTTT. The encoded protein is CASSLGGGRAFF.

V and J are TRBV7-2 and TRBJ2-1; weak D call: TRBD1 (7 bases). Germline V lookup: CDR1 SGHTA, CDR2 FQGNSA. The CDR3 totals 15 residues. The V gene lost 7 bases and the J gene lost 3 bases, with 16 bases spanning the gap. CDR3 nucleotide sequence: TGTGCCAGCACCCTGGGCCAGGGGGGCTACAATGAGCAGTTCTTC. This encodes CASTLGQGGYNEQFF. Using reference TRBV7-2 and TRBJ2-1 for the parts outside the CDR3, the full variable domain is GAGVSQSPSNKVTEKGKDVELRCDPISGHTALYWYRQSLGQGLEFLIYFQGNSAPDKSGLPSDRFSAERTGGSVSTLTIQRTQQEDSAVYLCASTLGQGGYNEQFFGPGTRLTVL.

The chain links TRBV20-1 to TRBJ1-2; 7 bases are a match to TRBD1. Germline V CDR1 and CDR2: DFQATT, SNEGSKA (reference sequence). CDR3 length equals 13 residues. V was pared by 1 base and J by 6 bases, with 5 bases of the junction left unmatched. The CDR3 loop reads CSARVPGTDGYTF. The DNA for the CDR3 is TGCAGTGCTAGAGTCCCCGGGACAGATGGCTACACCTTC.

The chain recombines TRBV2 with TRBJ1-6; D perhaps matches TRBD1 (5 bases). CDR1 and CDR2 (germline): SNHLY, FYNNEI. The CDR3 sequence is 14 residues long. V was shortened by 4 bases and J by 10 bases, with 14 bases between the two germline ends. The CDR3 sequence is CASSVWGMESPLHF. The DNA for the CDR3 is TGTGCCAGCAGTGTTTGGGGCATGGAATCACCCCTCCACTTT.

This chain connects TRBV12-3 or TRBV12-4 to TRBJ2-1, with a possible D match to TRBD2 (7 bases). The CDR3 has 16 residues. Trimming left V 1 base short and J 0 bases short, with 10 bases between. The CDR3 reads CASSLEGGSSYNEQFF. CDR3 bases: TGTGCCAGCAGTTTAGAGGGGGGGAGCTCCTACAATGAGCAGTTCTTC.

The chain uses TRBV5-1 and TRBJ1-2, with TRBD1 identical over 7 bases. CDR1 SGHRS and CDR2 YFSETQ come from the germline V gene. This CDR3 comprises 14 residues. The V and J ends lost 4 bases and 5 bases, in that order; junction bases with no gene match: 8. CDR3 protein: CASSHPGQDYGYTF. Written as DNA, the CDR3 is TGCGCCAGCAGCCATCCAGGACAGGATTATGGCTACACCTTC.

The gene calls are TRBV6-5 and TRBJ2-5, with TRBD2 matching 13 bases. Germline V lookup: CDR1 MNHEY, CDR2 SVGAGI. Trimming removed 4 bases from V and 4 bases from J; junction bases left unmatched: 9. This CDR3 has 17 amino acids. The CDR3 nucleotides are TGTGCCAGCAGTTCGTCCCTACTAGCGGGGGGGGGAGAGACCCAGTACTTC. Protein sequence: CASSSSLLAGGGETQYF.

The chain links TRBV7-3 to TRBJ2-7; TRBD2 is a possible D gene (6 bases). The CDR3 runs to 15 residues. Trimming cost V 8 bases and J 5 bases, with 22 bases left between them. The germline CDR1 and CDR2 sequences are SGHTA and FQGTGA. For the CDR3, the DNA is TGTGCCAGCGCCCCAACACTAGCCGGCCTCCACGAGCAGTACTTC. Amino acid sequence: CASAPTLAGLHEQYF.

This clonotype appeared once. This chain links TRBV3-1 with TRBJ1-1, with D possibly matching TRBD1 (6 bases). V was shortened by 4 bases and J by 0 bases, with 15 bases between the two germline ends. The CDR3 consists of 16 residues. The germline V gene encodes CDR1 LGHDT and CDR2 YNNKEL (reference sequence). For the CDR3, the DNA is TGTGCCAGCAGCCGCAGGGGTAGCGCGATGAACACTGAAGCTTTCTTT. The encoded protein is CASSRRGSAMNTEAFF. Using reference TRBV3-1 and TRBJ1-1 for the parts outside the CDR3, the full variable domain is DTAVSQTPKYLVTQMGNDKSIKCEQNLGHDTMYWYKQDSKKFLKIMFSYNNKELIINETVPNRFSPKSPDKAHLNLHINSLELGDSAVYFCASSRRGSAMNTEAFFGQGTRLTVV.

The chain combines TRBV6-2 or TRBV6-3 with TRBJ2-2; D is ambiguous. CDR1 and CDR2 (germline): MNHEY, SVGEGT. Trimming took 7 bases from V and 1 from J, leaving 13 bases between them. This CDR3 comprises 15 residues. CDR3: CASTRIYMNTGELFF. CDR3 nucleotides: TGTGCCAGCACCCGAATATACATGAACACCGGGGAGCTGTTTTTT.

As to this clonotype: The germline gene is not matched at one end of the junction; a read error may be the cause. The chain uses TRBV20-1 and TRBJ1-5; possibly TRBD1 for D (6 bases). This CDR3 region has 15 residues. Germline V lookup: CDR1 DFQATT, CDR2 SNEGSKA (reference sequence). The CDR3 spells CSARAVDRPDQPQLF. For the CDR3, the DNA is TGCAGTGCTAGAGCCGTGGACAGACCCGATCAGCCCCAGCTTTTT.

This chain joins TRBV30 and TRBJ1-4; a weak D match, TRBD1 (6 bases). CDR1 is GTSNPN, CDR2 SVGIG, per germline (reference sequence). Trimming cost V 1 base and J 7 bases, with 16 bases left between them. The CDR3 is made up of 15 amino acids. Here the CDR3 DNA reads TGTGCCTGGAGTGGGGGCCAGGGGTCCCTTGAAAAACTGTTTTTT. This sequence encodes CAWSGGQGSLEKLFF.

The chain links TRBV5-6 to TRBJ2-6; D tentatively fits TRBD1 or TRBD2 (6 bases each). V was shortened by 5 bases and J by 4 bases, with 16 bases between the two germline ends. The CDR3 consists of 16 residues. Germline CDR1 is SGHDT and CDR2 is YYEEEE. CDR3 sequence reads: CASRARGPLGANVLTF. Written as DNA, the CDR3 is TGTGCCAGCAGAGCTCGGGGGCCTCTGGGGGCCAACGTCCTGACTTTC.

This clonotype was detected only a few times. The chain has TRBV7-3 and TRBJ2-2; TRBD2 is a possible D gene (5 bases). The CDR3 sequence is 14 residues long. Between the trimmed V and J ends, which lost 3 bases and 1 base, there was a span of 6 bases. Germline assignment: CDR1 SGHTA and CDR2 FQGTGA. The CDR3 region is CASSLGENTGELFF. CDR3 bases: TGTGCCAGCAGCTTGGGAGAGAACACCGGGGAGCTGTTTTTT.

The V call is TRBV7-2, the J call TRBJ2-2; no clear D. CDR1 SGHTA and CDR2 FQGNSA come from the germline V gene. Trimming took off 6 bases at V and 3 bases at J, with 11 bases between the two ends. This CDR3 is built from 14 residues. For the CDR3, the DNA is TGTGCCAGCAGGGCCCCGTGGGACACCGGGGAGCTGTTTTTT. This sequence encodes CASRAPWDTGELFF. Full variable domain (missing parts from reference TRBV7-2 and TRBJ2-2): GAGVSQSPSNKVTEKGKDVELRCDPISGHTALYWYRQSLGQGLEFLIYFQGNSAPDKSGLPSDRFSAERTGGSVSTLTIQRTQQEDSAVYLCASRAPWDTGELFFGEGSRLTVL.

The rearrangement links TRBV24-1 to TRBJ2-3; D is perhaps TRBD1 (6 bases). Between the trimmed V and J ends, which lost 2 bases and 6 bases, there was a span of 11 bases. Germline V CDR1 and CDR2: KGHDR, SFDVKD. The CDR3 consists of 14 residues. CDR3 nucleotides: TGTGCCACCAGTGATTCGAGGACAGCTGATACGCAGTATTTT. This gives the protein CATSDSRTADTQYF.

V usage is TRBV15 and J usage is TRBJ1-1, with 7 nucleotides matching TRBD1. This CDR3 contains 15 residues. J was trimmed by 2 bases and V by 5 bases; bases with no gene match: 8. From germline, CDR1 is LNHNV and CDR2 YYDKDF (reference sequence). This CDR3 reads CATSGAGTANTEAFF. For the CDR3, the DNA is TGTGCCACCAGCGGAGCCGGGACAGCCAACACTGAAGCTTTCTTT.

The chain links TRBV15 to TRBJ1-4; perhaps TRBD1 as D (6 bases). CDR3 length equals 15 residues. V gave up 2 bases and J gave up 10 bases, with 17 bases separating them. Looked up from germline, CDR1 is LNHNV and CDR2 is YYDKDF (reference sequence). CDR3 nucleotide sequence: TGTGCCACCAGCAGATACCGACAGGTCGGAGGAAAACTGTTTTTT. Residues: CATSRYRQVGGKLFF. The full variable domain, in which reference TRBV15 and TRBJ1-4 provide the parts outside the CDR3, is DAMVIQNPRYQVTQFGKPVTLSCSQTLNHNVMYWYQQKSSQAPKLLFHYYDKDFNNEADTPDNFQSRRPNTSFCFLDIRSPGLGDTAMYLCATSRYRQVGGKLFFGSGTQLSVL.

The chain uses TRBV2 and TRBJ1-5; D possibly corresponds to TRBD1 (5 bases). CDR3 length: 19 amino acids. Trimming pared 6 bases from V and 1 base from J, leaving 25 bases between. The germline CDR1 and CDR2 sequences are SNHLY and FYNNEI. CDR3 in amino acids: CASRRSGADTPGSNQPQHF. CDR3 nucleotides: TGTGCCAGCAGGAGGTCCGGGGCAGACACTCCGGGCAGCAATCAGCCCCAGCATTTT.